This entry lists 11 T cell receptor beta chains sequenced from one sample in a study of human T cells and chemical hapten exposure. The time point was: patch test 2, 6 weeks after DPC sensitization. The treatment here: therapeutic diphenylcyclopropenone sensitization with weekly scalp DPC. TCRdb re-analysed the RACE reads in MiXCR, keeping a single row per CDR3 protein. The sample lists about 100,000 distinct CDR3 sequences; about an eighth were seen once. This specimen was whole blood, taken in connection with sensitization to the hapten diphenylcyclopropenone (DPC). All receptors come from a woman aged 40 to 50 with alopecia areata. Some clones in this sample may be carry-over from other donors' samples.

This clonotype was detected only a few times. The chain has TRBV29-1 and TRBJ2-5; D possibly matches TRBD1 or TRBD2 (5 bases each). Germline CDR1 and CDR2: SQVTM and ANQGSEA. With 6 bases removed from V and 4 bases from J, the gap between germline ends came to 15 bases. This CDR3 is 13 amino acids long. This CDR3 reads CSVPSRGSETQYF. Here the CDR3 DNA reads TGCAGCGTGCCGAGCCGGGGCTCAGAGACCCAGTACTTC.

This chain links TRBV11-3 with TRBJ2-1; possible D gene TRBD2, 6 bases. V was clipped by 10 bases and J by 6 bases, with 19 bases between them. Germline CDR1 SGHNT, CDR2 YENEEA. The CDR3 runs 14 residues. The CDR3 region is CATGGMRGPNEQFF. DNA for the CDR3: TGTGCCACCGGAGGAATGCGGGGACCCAATGAGCAGTTCTTC.

This clonotype has a count of ten or more. The chain recombines TRBV20-1 with TRBJ2-1; TRBD2 might be the D (6 bases). The V and J ends lost 0 bases and 9 bases respectively, with 18 bases between them. The CDR3 is 15 residues long. Germline values: CDR1 DFQATT, CDR2 SNEGSKA (reference sequence). CDR3 loop: CSARDLLAANGEQFF. The CDR3, as DNA: TGCAGTGCTAGAGATCTACTAGCCGCCAATGGTGAGCAGTTCTTC.

The V and J genes are TRBV28 and TRBJ2-3; the D gene is possibly TRBD2 (6 bases). Between the trimmed V and J ends, which lost 6 bases and 6 bases, there was a span of 16 bases. Germline values: CDR1 MDHEN, CDR2 SYDVKM. The CDR3 extends over 14 amino acids. This chain's CDR3 is CASRRGLFVDTQYF. Here the CDR3 DNA reads TGTGCCAGCAGGCGGGGACTCTTCGTTGATACGCAGTATTTT.

This clonotype was seen at least ten times. This chain joins TRBV18 and TRBJ2-7; D uncertain. V lost 1 base and J 2 bases, leaving 9 bases between the germline ends. Germline loops: CDR1 KGHSH, CDR2 LQKENI. The CDR3 contains 14 residues. CDR3 nucleotides: TGTGCCAGCTCACCACGTCTCGGTACCTACGAGCAGTACTTC. Encoded protein: CASSPRLGTYEQYF.

The genes are TRBV6-6 and TRBJ2-5; TRBD1 aligns across 7 bases. Looked up from germline, CDR1 is MNHNY and CDR2 is SVGAGI (reference sequence). The CDR3 runs to 15 residues. J gave up 1 base and V 8 bases, and 10 bases lay outside the gene matches. This chain's CDR3 is CASRTGTALQETQYF. The CDR3 nucleotides read TGTGCCAGCCGCACCGGGACAGCCCTCCAAGAGACCCAGTACTTC.

This clonotype has a count of ten or more. V and J are TRBV23-1 and TRBJ2-3, with TRBD2 matching 12 bases. TRBV23-1 is an ORF, and what it does is uncertain. V was pared by 2 bases and J by 6 bases, with 15 bases of the junction left unmatched. The CDR3 is 19 residues long. The DNA of the CDR3 is TGCGCCAGCAGTCAACCCATAGGGACTAGCGGGCGCCAAACGGATACGCAGTATTTT. It yields the protein CASSQPIGTSGRQTDTQYF.

V gene TRBV2 combines with J gene TRBJ1-1; 7 bases are a match to TRBD1. This CDR3 comprises 16 residues. Germline CDR1 is SNHLY and CDR2 is FYNNEI. Trimming cost V 6 bases and J 0 bases; bases outside gene matches: 10. The DNA for the CDR3 is TGTGCCAGCAGCCGGGACAGCGCTATTATGAACACTGAAGCTTTCTTT. Translation gives CASSRDSAIMNTEAFF.

The rearrangement links TRBV29-1 to TRBJ2-2; no firm D call. The germline V gene has CDR1 SQVTM and CDR2 ANQGSEA. V lost 4 bases, J lost 1 base, and 10 bases lay in between. The length of the CDR3 is 14 residues. CDR3 bases: TGCAGCGTTGGAAGGCAGTTGAACACCGGGGAGCTGTTTTTT. It encodes CSVGRQLNTGELFF.

This clonotype was counted ten times or more. The chain combines TRBV5-1 with TRBJ2-1, with D unclear. The CDR3 extends over 12 amino acids. Per germline, CDR1 SGHRS and CDR2 YFSETQ. Trimming removed 2 bases at V and 4 bases at J, with 4 bases between. The chain's CDR3 is CASSFRYNEQFF. CDR3 nucleotides: TGCGCCAGCAGCTTCCGATACAATGAGCAGTTCTTC.

This clonotype appeared many times. The gene calls are TRBV20-1 and TRBJ1-6; tentative D call: TRBD1 (5 bases). V was shortened by 3 bases and J by 8 bases, with 17 bases between the two germline ends. Germline assignment: CDR1 DFQATT and CDR2 SNEGSKA (reference sequence). The CDR3 has 15 amino acids. The CDR3 DNA reads TGCAGTGCTAGCGGTCAGGGATATGCGCATTCACCCCTCCACTTT. Its protein product is CSASGQGYAHSPLHF.